The 21 T cell receptor beta chains listed next were all sequenced from one sample in a study of T cells in Graves' hyperthyroidism and ophthalmopathy. The source material, RNA transcripts, was used to amplify TCR beta CDR3 regions. A set of HTBI primers served as the primers for a first-round RT-PCR of the TCR CDR3. Each CDR3 protein is one row after TCRdb ran MiXCR on the multiplex PCR reads. The sample records about 770,000 distinct CDR3 sequences, roughly a sixth being singletons. Sequencing was performed on blood. The receptors here all came from a woman in her 50s with Graves' hyperthyroidism that later progressed to Graves' ophthalmopathy.

The CDR3 DNA sequence: TGTGCCAGCAGCATCACTGAGGAGCAGCCCCAGCATTTT. Its translation is CASSITEEQPQHF. The chain has TRBV27 and TRBJ1-5; D ambiguous. This CDR3 contains 13 residues. Trimming shortened V by 6 bases and J by 7 bases, and 13 bases separated the two germline ends. Germline V gene sequence: CDR1 MNHEY, CDR2 SMNVEV (reference sequence).

The V gene is TRBV5-1, the J gene TRBJ2-1; 12 bases line up with TRBD2. The germline CDR1 and CDR2 sequences are SGHRS and YFSETQ. The CDR3 spans 17 residues. The trim removed 3 bases at V and 7 bases at J, leaving 11 bases unmatched. The CDR3 is CASSYPRTSGVGNEQFF. CDR3 coding DNA: TGCGCCAGCAGCTATCCCCGGACTAGCGGGGTCGGGAATGAGCAGTTCTTC. The full variable domain, in which reference TRBV5-1 and TRBJ2-1 provide the parts outside the CDR3, is KAGVTQTPRYLIKTRGQQVTLSCSPISGHRSVSWYQQTPGQGLQFLFEYFSETQRNKGNFPGRFSGRQFSNSRSEMNVSTLELGDSALYLCASSYPRTSGVGNEQFFGPGTRLTVL.

This clonotype was counted at least ten times. The chain is built from TRBV7-8 and TRBJ2-1; D is ambiguous. The CDR3 runs to 13 residues. V dropped 0 bases and J dropped 4 bases, with 4 bases sitting between them. Germline V gene data show CDR1 as SGHVS and CDR2 as FQNEAQ. CDR3 sequence reads: CASSLAEYNEQFF. The CDR3 region has the DNA TGTGCCAGCAGCTTAGCGGAGTACAATGAGCAGTTCTTC.

There are many counts of this clonotype. V usage is TRBV20-1 and J usage is TRBJ1-5; no reliable D call. CDR3 length: 15 residues. Germline V gene lookup returns CDR1 DFQATT and CDR2 SNEGSKA (reference sequence). V gave up 5 bases and J gave up 0 bases, with 14 bases separating them. DNA of the CDR3: TGCAGTGCTGTGGGAGGATTATATAGCAATCAGCCCCAGCATTTT. Its protein is CSAVGGLYSNQPQHF.

The chain combines TRBV5-6 with TRBJ1-1, with TRBD1 as a possible D gene (5 bases). Germline V gene sequence: CDR1 SGHDT, CDR2 YYEEEE. The CDR3 length is 17 residues. With 0 bases removed from V and 2 bases from J, the gap between germline ends came to 17 bases. The CDR3 DNA reads TGTGCCAGCAGCTTGGCCAATCTGTTTGGGGCTAACACTGAAGCTTTCTTT. This codes for CASSLANLFGANTEAFF.

The V call is TRBV5-6, the J call TRBJ1-3; no clear D. Germline V gene sequence: CDR1 SGHDT, CDR2 YYEEEE. The CDR3 totals 14 residues. Trimming removed 9 bases at V and 0 bases at J, with 13 bases between. The CDR3 sequence is CATTIGYSGNTIYF. DNA of the CDR3: TGTGCCACCACTATCGGTTACTCTGGAAACACCATATATTTT.

The gene calls are TRBV18 and TRBJ2-3; 8 bases are a match to TRBD1. Germline CDR1 KGHSH, CDR2 LQKENI. The ends lost 3 bases at V and 3 bases at J; junction bases unmatched: 5. The CDR3 sequence is 15 residues long. The CDR3 DNA follows: TGTGCCAGCTCACCCGGCAGGGGGCCGACAGATACGCAGTATTTT. It yields the protein CASSPGRGPTDTQYF.

This clonotype has at least ten counts. The rearrangement links TRBV20-1 to TRBJ2-2; the match to TRBD2 covers 14 bases. The CDR3 extends over 17 amino acids. CDR1 is DFQATT, CDR2 SNEGSKA, per germline (reference sequence). The V segment lost 1 base and the J segment 2 bases; nucleotides outside the gene matches: 3. CDR3 amino acids: CSARGLAGGGNTGELFF. CDR3 DNA: TGCAGTGCTAGAGGACTAGCGGGGGGGGGAAACACCGGGGAGCTGTTTTTT.

This clonotype occurred a few times. J is TRBJ1-4 and V is TRBV10-3; TRBD1 agrees at 7 bases. CDR1 ENHRY and CDR2 SYGVKD come from the germline V gene. The CDR3 covers 15 residues. V trimming: 3 bases; J trimming: 7 bases; junction bases outside the gene matches: 8. CDR3 coding DNA: TGTGCCATCAGTGAAGCAGGGGGTACCGGTGAAAAACTGTTTTTT. Residues: CAISEAGGTGEKLFF.

In its sample, this clonotype was seen a few times. The V gene is TRBV12-3 or TRBV12-4, the J gene TRBJ1-2, with unresolved D. Trimming removed 5 bases from V and 4 bases from J, with 17 bases in between. The CDR3 loop spans 15 amino acids. The CDR3 region has the DNA TGTGCCAGCAGTATATCAGGAACACCTCCCTATGGCTACACCTTC. Protein product: CASSISGTPPYGYTF.

The chain joins TRBV7-9 to TRBJ2-3; D is perhaps TRBD1 (5 bases). Trimming left V 1 base short and J 4 bases short, with 15 bases between. The CDR3 extends over 16 amino acids. Germline loops: CDR1 SEHNR, CDR2 FQNEAQ (reference sequence). For the CDR3, the DNA is TGTGCCAGCAGCTTAGGATCTCAGGGTTTTGCAGATACGCAGTATTTT. Protein: CASSLGSQGFADTQYF.

The table lists this clonotype with a few counts. V and J are TRBV20-1 and TRBJ1-2; weak D call: TRBD1 (6 bases). This CDR3 has 13 amino acids. CDR1 and CDR2 (germline): DFQATT, SNEGSKA (reference sequence). V shed 1 base and J shed 2 bases, with 8 bases lying between them. CDR3 coding DNA: TGCAGTGCTAGAGGGGACAAGAACTATGGCTACACCTTC. Translated, it gives CSARGDKNYGYTF.

This clonotype was counted between two and nine times. This chain joins TRBV7-8 and TRBJ1-1, with D tentatively TRBD1 (5 bases). Trimming cost V 3 bases and J 5 bases, with 7 bases left between them. The CDR3 extends over 12 amino acids. Germline CDR1 is SGHVS and CDR2 is FQNEAQ. The chain's CDR3 is CASSLGPTEAFF. In DNA form, the CDR3 reads TGTGCCAGCAGCTTGGGACCTACTGAAGCTTTCTTT.

The V call is TRBV20-1, the J call TRBJ2-7, with a weak D call TRBD1 (7 bases). The CDR3 consists of 13 residues. Germline assignment: CDR1 DFQATT and CDR2 SNEGSKA (reference sequence). Trimming removed 5 bases at V and 6 bases at J, with 17 bases between. Here the CDR3 DNA reads TGCAGTGCTCAGGGGGGCTCCTTGTTCGAGCAGTACTTC. This sequence encodes CSAQGGSLFEQYF.

A few counts support this clonotype. Here the CDR3 DNA reads TGTGCCAGCAGCGTAGTCCGGACAGGGGGCGCGGGTGAGCAGTTCTTC. Its translation: CASSVVRTGGAGEQFF. V usage is TRBV9 and J usage is TRBJ2-1; TRBD1 matches at 11 bases. Per germline, CDR1 SGDLS and CDR2 YYNGEE. V lost 0 bases to trimming and J lost 9 bases; unmatched junction nucleotides: 8. The CDR3 extends over 16 amino acids.

In this sample, this clonotype turned up many times. The chain links TRBV7-9 to TRBJ2-2; 7 bases align to TRBD1. The junction had 7 bases not matched to a gene; V was cut back by 7 bases and J by 2 bases. Per the germline V gene, CDR1 is SEHNR and CDR2 is FQNEAQ (reference sequence). This CDR3 contains 15 residues. In DNA, the CDR3 is TGTGCCAGCACCCACGGGACAGCAAACACCGGGGAGCTGTTTTTT. It encodes CASTHGTANTGELFF.

This clonotype turned up a few times. The chain carries TRBV20-1 and TRBJ1-2, with a tentative D call TRBD1 (6 bases). Germline CDR1 DFQATT, CDR2 SNEGSKA (reference sequence). This CDR3 has 13 residues. V lost 0 bases to trimming and J lost 4 bases, with 9 bases between them. Written as DNA, the CDR3 is TGCAGTGCTAGAGAGGACAGTACCTATGGCTACACCTTC. Translated, it gives CSAREDSTYGYTF.

This clonotype turned up a few times. The V gene is TRBV5-6, the J gene TRBJ1-1; D is undetermined. Trimming pared 1 base from V and 3 bases from J, leaving 10 bases between. CDR3 size: 14 residues. Germline CDR1 reads SGHDT; CDR2 reads YYEEEE. CDR3 bases: TGTGCCAGCAGCTTGAGGCCTGCGGACACTGAAGCTTTCTTT. Translated, it gives CASSLRPADTEAFF. Full variable domain (outside the CDR3, taken from reference TRBV5-6 and TRBJ1-1): DAGVTQSPTHLIKTRGQQVTLRCSPKSGHDTVSWYQQALGQGPQFIFQYYEEEERQRGNFPDRFSGHQFPNYSSELNVNALLLGDSALYLCASSLRPADTEAFFGQGTRLTVV.

This clonotype was seen only a few times. The rearrangement joins TRBV6-1 to TRBJ1-5; no definite D call. CDR1 and CDR2 from the germline V gene are MNHNS and SASEGT. The CDR3 loop spans 15 amino acids. V lost 1 base and J 7 bases, leaving 14 bases between the germline ends. In DNA form, the CDR3 reads TGTGCCAGCAGTGAAGGACAATCCTCGGGGCAGCCCCAGCATTTT. It encodes CASSEGQSSGQPQHF.

In this sample, this clonotype turned up many times. The V gene is TRBV3-1, the J gene TRBJ2-2; no firm D call. In germline, CDR1 is LGHDT, CDR2 YNNKEL (reference sequence). The length of the CDR3 is 12 residues. The V end lost 2 bases, the J end lost 4 bases, and 2 bases lay between the germline ends. CDR3 DNA sequence: TGTGCCAGCAGCCAACGCACCGGGGAGCTGTTTTTT. Protein product: CASSQRTGELFF.

With regard to this clonotype: A much larger clonotype is one base distant, so this may be a read error. The rearrangement links TRBV12-3 or TRBV12-4 to TRBJ1-1; 7 nucleotides line up with TRBD1. CDR3 size: 13 residues. Trimming cost V 10 bases and J 8 bases; bases outside gene matches: 13. The CDR3 coding sequence is TGTGCCACCAATCGGGACAGTACGTTGGAAGCTTTCTTT. It translates to CATNRDSTLEAFF.